The 23 T cell receptor beta chains below were found in one sample sequenced in a study of long-term antiretroviral therapy in people with HIV. Sequencing relied on immunoSEQ assay v3.0, run at survey level. Libraries were prepared by immunoSEQ multiplex PCR; TCRdb keeps only in-frame clonotypes and omits some of them. Found here are some 17,000 clones, roughly 80% of them singletons; the top ten hold roughly 15%. Sequencing was performed on unsorted PBMCs, taken around 2.2 years before starting antiretroviral therapy. The receptors derive from a man aged 30 to 45 with HIV.

The V gene is TRBV6-5, the J gene TRBJ1-5; no firm D call. Between the trimmed V and J ends, which lost 8 bases and 1 base, there was a span of 12 bases. CDR1 and CDR2 (germline): MNHEY, SVGAGI. The CDR3 spans 14 residues. The CDR3 nucleotides are TGTGCCAGCCACCCAAGGGTGAGCAATCAGCCCCAGCATTTT. Protein product: CASHPRVSNQPQHF.

This sequence joins TRBV25-1 and TRBJ2-6; perhaps D is TRBD1 or TRBD2 (6 bases each). This CDR3 is built from 18 residues. Trimming stripped 4 bases from V and 0 bases from J, with 16 bases between. Germline CDR1 is MGHDK and CDR2 is SYGVNS. The CDR3 sequence: CASSAHGGDSSGANVLTF. The CDR3 DNA is TGTGCCAGCAGTGCCCACGGGGGCGACAGCTCTGGGGCCAACGTCCTGACTTTC.

This clone was found once. The chain employs TRBV25-1 and TRBJ2-5; the match to TRBD2 covers 9 bases. The junction had 10 bases not matched to a gene; V was cut back by 4 bases and J by 7 bases. This CDR3 is 15 amino acids long. Germline V gene sequence: CDR1 MGHDK, CDR2 SYGVNS. CDR3 sequence reads: CASSGDIAGVGTQYF. DNA of the CDR3: TGTGCCAGCAGTGGCGACATAGCGGGAGTAGGGACCCAGTACTTC.

This clone appeared a few times. The V call is TRBV5-4, the J call TRBJ2-3, with a weak D call TRBD2 (7 bases). V was pared by 4 bases and J by 3 bases, with 18 bases between. In germline, CDR1 is SGHNT, CDR2 YYREEE (reference sequence). This CDR3 has 16 residues. CDR3 sequence (DNA): TGTGCCAGCAGCCAAACTAGGGGGAGGGGGACAGATACGCAGTATTTT. This codes for CASSQTRGRGTDTQYF.

The chain couples TRBV20-1 to TRBJ2-5; no firm D call. Trimming pared 4 bases from V and 1 base from J, leaving 4 bases between. The CDR3 covers 11 residues. Looked up from germline, CDR1 is DFQATT and CDR2 is SNEGSKA (reference sequence). CDR3 sequence reads: CSATLQETQYF. The CDR3 DNA follows: TGCAGTGCTACACTCCAAGAGACCCAGTACTTC.

This sequence joins TRBV2 and TRBJ1-5; possibly TRBD1 for D (6 bases). Trimming stripped 5 bases from V and 5 bases from J, with 10 bases between. CDR1 is SNHLY and CDR2 is FYNNEI in the germline V gene. The CDR3 has 13 residues. Written as DNA, the CDR3 is TGTGCCAGCAGTTCAGGGGTCTATCAGCCCCAGCATTTT. This translates into CASSSGVYQPQHF.

The CDR3 here is CASSLGETSGYTF. The CDR3 DNA reads as TGTGCCAGCAGCTTAGGGGAAACCTCTGGCTACACCTTC. The rearrangement joins TRBV7-8 to TRBJ1-2; no clear D gene. Germline CDR1 and CDR2: SGHVS and FQNEAQ. Between the trimmed V and J ends, which lost 1 base and 7 bases, there was a span of 10 bases. This CDR3 is built from 13 residues.

The chain uses TRBV5-4 and TRBJ2-4, with 7 bases lining up with TRBD1. The V gene's germline CDR1 is SGHNT and CDR2 YYREEE (reference sequence). There are 16 residues in the CDR3. V was pared by 3 bases and J by 3 bases, with 9 bases of the junction left unmatched. The CDR3 nucleotides are TGTGCCAGCAGCTCCCAGTGGCAGGGGGACAAAAACATTCAGTACTTC. Protein product: CASSSQWQGDKNIQYF. The full variable domain, with the rest looked up from reference TRBV5-4 and TRBJ2-4, is ETGVTQSPTHLIKTRGQQVTLRCSSQSGHNTVSWYQQALGQGPQFIFQYYREEENGRGNFPPRFSGLQFPNYSSELNVNALELDDSALYLCASSSQWQGDKNIQYFGAGTRLSVL.

The V and J genes are TRBV6-1 and TRBJ2-7; no clear D gene. CDR1 and CDR2 from the germline V gene are MNHNS and SASEGT. The CDR3 consists of 13 residues. Trimming shortened V by 2 bases and J by 5 bases, and 10 bases separated the two germline ends. CDR3 residues: CASSERQWNEQYF. The CDR3 bases are TGTGCCAGCAGTGAACGCCAGTGGAACGAGCAGTACTTC.

The chain is built from TRBV6-1 and TRBJ2-1; tentative D call: TRBD2 (5 bases). V was cut by 6 bases and J by 7 bases, with 10 bases left in between. The CDR3 runs to 12 residues. Germline loops: CDR1 MNHNS, CDR2 SASEGT. The CDR3 sequence is CASRRATNEQFF. DNA of the CDR3: TGTGCCAGCAGGAGGGCTACTAATGAGCAGTTCTTC.

The V gene is TRBV27, the J gene TRBJ2-5, with 8 bases identical to TRBD1. The V gene's germline CDR1 is MNHEY and CDR2 SMNVEV (reference sequence). The V segment lost 5 bases and the J segment 5 bases; nucleotides outside the gene matches: 10. CDR3 size: 15 residues. The DNA for the CDR3 is TGTGCCAGCAGTCCGAGGGACAGGACTTTCGAGACCCAGTACTTC. Translated, it gives CASSPRDRTFETQYF.

J is TRBJ1-5 and V is TRBV28; D unclear. The length of the CDR3 is 15 residues. CDR1 is MDHEN and CDR2 is SYDVKM in the germline V gene. V was cut by 5 bases and J by 6 bases, with 17 bases left in between. CDR3 region: CASSRESRNSQPQHF. CDR3 DNA: TGTGCCAGCAGTCGCGAGAGTAGGAATAGTCAGCCCCAGCATTTT.

The J gene is TRBJ2-1, the V gene TRBV7-3; D is ambiguous. V lost 6 bases to trimming and J lost 5 bases, with 11 bases between them. Germline V gene lookup returns CDR1 SGHTA and CDR2 FQGTGA. The CDR3 is 13 amino acids. This CDR3 reads CASRFDGNNEQFF. The CDR3 bases are TGTGCCAGCAGATTCGACGGTAACAATGAGCAGTTCTTC.

This clone was seen only a few times. The CDR3 nucleotides are TGTGCCAGCAGCCCTCGGGGGGATGGCTACACCTTC. As protein: CASSPRGDGYTF. The chain recombines TRBV7-8 with TRBJ1-2; maybe TRBD1 (5 bases). CDR3 length: 12 amino acids. Trimming pared 5 bases from V and 6 bases from J, leaving 10 bases between. Germline V gene data show CDR1 as SGHVS and CDR2 as FQNEAQ.

The chain combines TRBV19 with TRBJ2-2; TRBD2 agrees at 7 bases. This CDR3 has 14 amino acids. J lost 7 bases, V lost 3 bases, and 5 bases had no gene match. The germline V gene encodes CDR1 LNHDA and CDR2 SQIVND (reference sequence). The CDR3 sequence: CASSMVGRVGELFF. CDR3 nucleotides: TGTGCCAGTAGTATGGTAGGGAGGGTCGGGGAGCTGTTTTTT.

The J gene is TRBJ1-1, the V gene TRBV19, with D unclear. V lost 5 bases and J lost 1, with 11 bases in between. The CDR3 has 14 amino acids. CDR1 is LNHDA, CDR2 SQIVND, per germline (reference sequence). The CDR3 nucleotides read TGTGCCAGTAGTTTCCGACCAGGGAACACTGAAGCTTTCTTT. This translates into CASSFRPGNTEAFF.

The V gene is TRBV2, the J gene TRBJ1-5; possible D gene TRBD1, 5 bases. CDR3 length: 15 amino acids. V lost 5 bases and J lost 0, with 11 bases in between. The germline gives CDR1 SNHLY, CDR2 FYNNEI. The DNA for the CDR3 is TGTGCCAGCAGTTTCAGGGAGAATAGCAATCAGCCCCAGCATTTT. Protein: CASSFRENSNQPQHF.

The V call is TRBV10-2, the J call TRBJ2-1, with D unresolved. CDR1 and CDR2 (germline): WSHSY, SAAADI. V lost 3 bases and J 0 bases, leaving 12 bases between the germline ends. The CDR3 consists of 16 residues. In DNA form, the CDR3 reads TGCGCCAGCAGTGAATCCCAGGCATACTCCTACAATGAGCAGTTCTTC. It is translated as CASSESQAYSYNEQFF.

This clone is large. At the DNA level, this CDR3 is encoded by other sequences in the same sample as well. The chain is built from TRBV27 and TRBJ2-1; tentative D call: TRBD2 (5 bases). The V and J ends lost 2 bases and 6 bases respectively, with 14 bases between them. The CDR3 totals 15 residues. Per germline, CDR1 MNHEY and CDR2 SMNVEV (reference sequence). CDR3 region: CASSLSRGLLNEQFF. CDR3 bases: TGTGCCAGCAGTTTAAGCAGAGGACTCCTCAATGAGCAGTTCTTC.

V gene TRBV13 combines with J gene TRBJ2-3; D remains ambiguous. Germline-derived CDR1 and CDR2 are PRHDT and FYEKMQ (reference sequence). Trimming removed 5 bases at V and 5 bases at J, with 11 bases between. This CDR3 is 13 amino acids long. CDR3 sequence: CASSSVQRDTQYF. As DNA, the CDR3 is TGTGCCAGCAGCAGCGTTCAACGAGATACGCAGTATTTT.

This chain uses TRBV7-6 with TRBJ1-4, with a weak D call TRBD1 (6 bases). The CDR3 is 14 amino acids. Trimming removed 1 base from V and 5 bases from J, with 8 bases in between. Germline V gene sequence: CDR1 SGHVS, CDR2 FNYEAQ. The CDR3: CASSLGTDNEKLFF. The CDR3 DNA sequence: TGTGCCAGCAGCTTAGGGACAGACAATGAAAAACTGTTTTTT.

CDR3 amino acids: CASSLEAFTYNEQFF. The CDR3 DNA reads as TGTGCCAGCAGCTTAGAAGCTTTCACCTACAATGAGCAGTTCTTC. The chain joins TRBV7-2 to TRBJ2-1; D call uncertain. The CDR3 is 15 amino acids. The germline CDR1 and CDR2 sequences are SGHTA and FQGNSA. The V end lost 1 base, the J end lost 2 bases, and 9 bases lay between the germline ends.

This clone was seen only a few times. The chain is built from TRBV2 and TRBJ1-6; no clear D gene. The CDR3 runs to 15 residues. In germline, CDR1 is SNHLY, CDR2 FYNNEI. The V end lost 1 base, the J end lost 0 bases, and 4 bases lay between the germline ends. The CDR3 spells CASSEGGSYNSPLHF. Here the CDR3 DNA reads TGTGCCAGCAGTGAAGGGGGCTCCTATAATTCACCCCTCCACTTT.